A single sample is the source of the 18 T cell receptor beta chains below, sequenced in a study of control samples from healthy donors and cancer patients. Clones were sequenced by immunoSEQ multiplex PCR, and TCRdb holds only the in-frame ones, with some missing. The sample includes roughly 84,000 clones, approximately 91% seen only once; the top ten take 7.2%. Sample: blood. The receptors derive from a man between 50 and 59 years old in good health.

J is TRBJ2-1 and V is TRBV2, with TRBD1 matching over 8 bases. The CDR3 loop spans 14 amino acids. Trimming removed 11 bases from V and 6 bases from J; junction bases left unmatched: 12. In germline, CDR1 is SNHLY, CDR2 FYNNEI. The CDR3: CAAEGQGAANEQFF. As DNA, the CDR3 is TGTGCCGCCGAAGGGCAGGGGGCTGCCAATGAGCAGTTCTTC.

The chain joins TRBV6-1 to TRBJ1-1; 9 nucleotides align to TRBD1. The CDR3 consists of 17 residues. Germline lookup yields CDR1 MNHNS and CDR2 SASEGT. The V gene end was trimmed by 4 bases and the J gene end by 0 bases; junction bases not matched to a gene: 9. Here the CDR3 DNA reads TGTGCCAGCAGTGCTGGGACAGGGCCTTTAATGAACACTGAAGCTTTCTTT. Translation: CASSAGTGPLMNTEAFF.

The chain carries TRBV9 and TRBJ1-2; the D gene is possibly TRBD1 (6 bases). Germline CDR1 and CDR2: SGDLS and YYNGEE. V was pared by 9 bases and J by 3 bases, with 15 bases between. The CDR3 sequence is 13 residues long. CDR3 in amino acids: CATSGALDYGYTF. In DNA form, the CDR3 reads TGTGCCACCTCGGGGGCGCTAGACTATGGCTACACCTTC.

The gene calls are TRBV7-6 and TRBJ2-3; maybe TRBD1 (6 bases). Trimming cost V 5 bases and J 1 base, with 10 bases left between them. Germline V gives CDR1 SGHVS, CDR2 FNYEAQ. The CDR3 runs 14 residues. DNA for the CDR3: TGTGCCAGCAGCAACAGGGACGGCACAGATACGCAGTATTTT. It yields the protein CASSNRDGTDTQYF.

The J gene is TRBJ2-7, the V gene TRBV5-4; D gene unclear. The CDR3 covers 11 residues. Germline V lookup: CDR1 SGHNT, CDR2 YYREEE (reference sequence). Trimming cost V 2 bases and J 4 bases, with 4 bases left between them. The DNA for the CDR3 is TGTGCCAGCAGCTTTGGGTACGAGCAGTACTTC. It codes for CASSFGYEQYF.

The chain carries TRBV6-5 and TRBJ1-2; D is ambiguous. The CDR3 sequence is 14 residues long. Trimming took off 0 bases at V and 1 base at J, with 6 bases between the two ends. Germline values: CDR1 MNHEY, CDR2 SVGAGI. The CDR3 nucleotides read TGTGCCAGCAGTTACTCGCATAGTAACTATGGCTACACCTTC. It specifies CASSYSHSNYGYTF.

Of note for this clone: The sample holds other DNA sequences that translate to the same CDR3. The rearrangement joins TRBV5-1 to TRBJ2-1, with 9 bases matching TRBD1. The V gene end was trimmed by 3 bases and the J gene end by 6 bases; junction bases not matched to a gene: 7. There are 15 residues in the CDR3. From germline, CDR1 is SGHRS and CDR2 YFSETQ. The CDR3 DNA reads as TGCGCCAGCAGCTGGACAGGGGTGGGGGGCAATGAGCAGTTCTTC. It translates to CASSWTGVGGNEQFF.

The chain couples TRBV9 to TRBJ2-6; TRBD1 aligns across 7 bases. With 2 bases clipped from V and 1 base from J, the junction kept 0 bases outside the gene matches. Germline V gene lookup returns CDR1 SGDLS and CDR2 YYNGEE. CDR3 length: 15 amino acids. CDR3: CASSVRGSGANVLTF. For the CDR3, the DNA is TGTGCCAGCAGCGTCAGGGGGTCTGGGGCCAACGTCCTGACTTTC.

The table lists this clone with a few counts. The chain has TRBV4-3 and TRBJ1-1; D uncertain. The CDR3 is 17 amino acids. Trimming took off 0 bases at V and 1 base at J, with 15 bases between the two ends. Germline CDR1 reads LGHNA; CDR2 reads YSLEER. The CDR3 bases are TGCGCCAGCAGCCAAGATAACGGCGTCCGGGGGAACACTGAAGCTTTCTTT. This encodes CASSQDNGVRGNTEAFF.

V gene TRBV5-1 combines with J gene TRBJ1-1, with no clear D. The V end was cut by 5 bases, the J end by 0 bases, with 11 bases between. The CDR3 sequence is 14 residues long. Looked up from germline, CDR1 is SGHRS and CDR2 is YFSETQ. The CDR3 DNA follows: TGCGCCAGCAGAAGGGAGGTCATGAACACTGAAGCTTTCTTT. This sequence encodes CASRREVMNTEAFF. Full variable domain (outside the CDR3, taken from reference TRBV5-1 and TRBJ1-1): KAGVTQTPRYLIKTRGQQVTLSCSPISGHRSVSWYQQTPGQGLQFLFEYFSETQRNKGNFPGRFSGRQFSNSRSEMNVSTLELGDSALYLCASRREVMNTEAFFGQGTRLTVV.

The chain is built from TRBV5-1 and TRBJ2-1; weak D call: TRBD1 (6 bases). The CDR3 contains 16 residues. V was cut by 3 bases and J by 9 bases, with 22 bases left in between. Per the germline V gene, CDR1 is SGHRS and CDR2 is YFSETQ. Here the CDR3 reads CASSSPAGAAVGEQFF. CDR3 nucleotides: TGCGCCAGCAGCTCCCCGGCAGGGGCCGCGGTGGGTGAGCAGTTCTTC. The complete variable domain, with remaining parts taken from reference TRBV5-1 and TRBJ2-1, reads KAGVTQTPRYLIKTRGQQVTLSCSPISGHRSVSWYQQTPGQGLQFLFEYFSETQRNKGNFPGRFSGRQFSNSRSEMNVSTLELGDSALYLCASSSPAGAAVGEQFFGPGTRLTVL.

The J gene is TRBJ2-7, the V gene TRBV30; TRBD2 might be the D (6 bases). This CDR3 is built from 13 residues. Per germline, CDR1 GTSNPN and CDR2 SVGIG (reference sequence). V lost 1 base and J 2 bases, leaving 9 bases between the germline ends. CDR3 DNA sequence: TGTGCCTGGAGTGCAGCGGGTGCCTACGAGCAGTACTTC. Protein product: CAWSAAGAYEQYF.

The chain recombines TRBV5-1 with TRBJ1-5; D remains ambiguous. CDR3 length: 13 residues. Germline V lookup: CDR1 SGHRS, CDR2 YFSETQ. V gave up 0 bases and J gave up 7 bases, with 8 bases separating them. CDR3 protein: CASSLVGSQPQHF. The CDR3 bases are TGCGCCAGCAGCTTGGTAGGGTCCCAGCCCCAGCATTTT.

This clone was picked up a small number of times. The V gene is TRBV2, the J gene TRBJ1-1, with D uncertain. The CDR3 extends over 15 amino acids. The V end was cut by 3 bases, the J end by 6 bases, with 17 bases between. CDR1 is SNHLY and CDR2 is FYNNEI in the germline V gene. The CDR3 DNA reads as TGTGCCAGCAGTGAGGGCCGAACCCGGATCTCTGAAGCTTTCTTT. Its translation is CASSEGRTRISEAFF. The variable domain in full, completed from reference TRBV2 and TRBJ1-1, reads EPEVTQTPSHQVTQMGQEVILRCVPISNHLYFYWYRQILGQKVEFLVSFYNNEISEKSEIFDDQFSVERPDGSNFTLKIRSTKLEDSAMYFCASSEGRTRISEAFFGQGTRLTVV.

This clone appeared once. CDR3 residues: CASSIRAESYGYTF. The CDR3 coding sequence is TGTGCCAGTAGTATACGGGCAGAATCCTATGGCTACACCTTC. The chain carries TRBV19 and TRBJ1-2; D remains ambiguous. Trimming took off 2 bases at V and 4 bases at J, with 11 bases between the two ends. The CDR3 is made up of 14 amino acids. Germline V lookup: CDR1 LNHDA, CDR2 SQIVND (reference sequence).

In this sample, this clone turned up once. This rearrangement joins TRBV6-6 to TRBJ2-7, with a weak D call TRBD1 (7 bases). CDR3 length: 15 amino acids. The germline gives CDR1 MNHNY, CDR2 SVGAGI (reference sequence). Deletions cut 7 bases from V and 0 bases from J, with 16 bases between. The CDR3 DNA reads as TGTGCCAGCACCGGGGGACAGAGGGGCTCCTACGAGCAGTACTTC. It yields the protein CASTGGQRGSYEQYF.

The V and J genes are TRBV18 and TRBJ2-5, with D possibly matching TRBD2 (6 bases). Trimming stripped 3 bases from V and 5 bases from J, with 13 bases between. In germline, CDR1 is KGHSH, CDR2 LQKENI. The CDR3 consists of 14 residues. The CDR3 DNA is TGTGCCAGCTCACCCGGTGGAGGGACGGAGACCCAGTACTTC. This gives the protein CASSPGGGTETQYF.

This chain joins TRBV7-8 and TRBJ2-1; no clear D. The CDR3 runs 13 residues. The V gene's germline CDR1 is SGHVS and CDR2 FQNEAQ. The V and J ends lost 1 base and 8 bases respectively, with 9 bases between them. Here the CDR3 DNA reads TGTGCCAGCAGCTTAGATCGCACGGATGAGCAGTTCTTC. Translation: CASSLDRTDEQFF.